This record covers a single T cell receptor beta chain. Its antigen is undetermined. Sequencing of TCR beta, carried out with a high-throughput approach, was applied to CD8+ and CD4+ T cells from the blood. TEMRA cells were FACS-enriched, unlike CD8+ and CD4+ T cells, which were negatively isolated. The data originate from a study of CD8 T cells in Susac syndrome. Study-wide context: When blood was drawn, patients with Susac syndrome were on intravenous immunoglobulin alone, on corticosteroids, or therapy-naive. General study points: Regarding the TCR sequencing and HLA analysis, the study admitted that a relatively small number of individuals were involved.

RNA amounts of about 0.45 to 1 ug underwent reverse transcription with random hexamers. In TCRdb, the immunoSEQ multiplex PCR reads were re-called with MiXCR into one record per CDR3 protein. The data contain tens of thousands of distinct CDR3 sequences, 95% to 97% of them singletons. The sequenced sample consisted of CD8+ T cells from PBMCs. The clonotype comes from a human donor with Susac syndrome.

The CDR3 sequence: CASSREKLEQYF. CDR3 in DNA: TGTGCCAGCAGTAGAGAGAAACTTGAGCAGTACTTC. This chain uses TRBV28 with TRBJ2-7; no clear D gene. Germline lookup yields CDR1 MDHEN and CDR2 SYDVKM. Trimming removed 5 bases from V and 7 bases from J, with 12 bases in between. CDR3 size: 12 residues.